The clone carrying this T cell receptor beta chain was picked up many times. Sequence at one end of the junction differs from germline and may be a read error. These data come from a study of human T cells and chemical hapten exposure. The germline V gene has CDR1 DFQATT and CDR2 SNEGSKA (reference sequence). This CDR3 comprises 14 residues. Time point reported: healthy volunteer bleed at 6 weeks. Blood, whole and unfractionated, served as the source for total RNA extraction. TCRdb reprocessed the RACE reads with MiXCR, giving one entry per CDR3 protein. The data show roughly 71,000 distinct CDR3 sequences, about 6.5% seen once.

The sequenced material came from whole blood. The sequence derives from a female donor in good health. Some clones in this sample may be carry-over from other donors' samples. The chain is built from TRBV20-1 and TRBJ2-3; 9 bases are a match to TRBD2. CDR3 protein: CSARRGTSIDTQYF. DNA of the CDR3: TGCAGTGCTAGGAGGGGGACTAGCATAGATACGCAGTATTTT.